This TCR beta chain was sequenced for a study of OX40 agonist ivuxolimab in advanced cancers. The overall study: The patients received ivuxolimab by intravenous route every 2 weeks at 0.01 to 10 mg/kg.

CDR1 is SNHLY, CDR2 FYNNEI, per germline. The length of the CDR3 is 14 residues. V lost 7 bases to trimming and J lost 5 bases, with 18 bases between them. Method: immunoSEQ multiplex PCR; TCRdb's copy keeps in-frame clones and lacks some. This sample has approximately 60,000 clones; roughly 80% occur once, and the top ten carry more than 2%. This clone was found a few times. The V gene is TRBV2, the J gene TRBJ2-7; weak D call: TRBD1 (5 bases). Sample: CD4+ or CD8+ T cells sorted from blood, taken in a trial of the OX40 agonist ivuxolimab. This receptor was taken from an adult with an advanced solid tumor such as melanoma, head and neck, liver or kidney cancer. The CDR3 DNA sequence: TGTGCCAGCATAATGTTGTTATCGGACAACGAGCAGTACTTC. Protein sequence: CASIMLLSDNEQYF.